One T cell receptor beta chain is described in this entry. Here immunoSEQ multiplex PCR was the method, and the copy in TCRdb shows in-frame clones only, minus some. The data contain about 220,000 clones, about 79% of them singletons. This sample stems from a study of blood T cell repertoires in COVID-19. Overall study: Sites in the United States, Italy and Spain provided acute and convalescent COVID-19 samples. T cells, B-cell-depleted T cells, or PBMCs supplied cDNA or gDNA.

This sequence was found in a man between 35 and 55 years old who had recovered from COVID-19. The sequenced material came from peripheral blood.

CDR3 in DNA: TGTGCCAGCAGCTTAACGTTAGATCAGCCCCAGCATTTT. This sequence encodes CASSLTLDQPQHF. This rearrangement joins TRBV7-2 to TRBJ1-5, with D unclear. Trimming pared 2 bases from V and 5 bases from J, leaving 7 bases between. CDR3 length equals 13 residues. CDR1 and CDR2 (germline): SGHTA, FQGNSA.